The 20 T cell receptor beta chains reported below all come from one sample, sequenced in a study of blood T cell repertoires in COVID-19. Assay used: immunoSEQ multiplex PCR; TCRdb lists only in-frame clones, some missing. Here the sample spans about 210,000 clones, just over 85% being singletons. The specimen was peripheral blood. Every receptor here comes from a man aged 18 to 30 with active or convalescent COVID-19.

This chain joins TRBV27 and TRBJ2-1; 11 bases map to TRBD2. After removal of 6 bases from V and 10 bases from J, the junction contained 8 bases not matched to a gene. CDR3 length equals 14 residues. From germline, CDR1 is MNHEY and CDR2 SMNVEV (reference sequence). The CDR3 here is CASRDLAGGGEQFF. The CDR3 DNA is TGTGCCAGCAGAGACTTAGCGGGAGGGGGAGAGCAGTTCTTC.

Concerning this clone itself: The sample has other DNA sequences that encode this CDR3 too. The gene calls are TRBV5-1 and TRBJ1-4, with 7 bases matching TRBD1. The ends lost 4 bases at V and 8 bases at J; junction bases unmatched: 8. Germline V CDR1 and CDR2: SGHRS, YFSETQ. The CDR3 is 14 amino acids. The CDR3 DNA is TGCGCCAGCAGCGTGACAGGGTTAGGGGAAAAACTGTTTTTT. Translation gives CASSVTGLGEKLFF. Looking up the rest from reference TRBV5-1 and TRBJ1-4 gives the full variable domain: KAGVTQTPRYLIKTRGQQVTLSCSPISGHRSVSWYQQTPGQGLQFLFEYFSETQRNKGNFPGRFSGRQFSNSRSEMNVSTLELGDSALYLCASSVTGLGEKLFFGSGTQLSVL.

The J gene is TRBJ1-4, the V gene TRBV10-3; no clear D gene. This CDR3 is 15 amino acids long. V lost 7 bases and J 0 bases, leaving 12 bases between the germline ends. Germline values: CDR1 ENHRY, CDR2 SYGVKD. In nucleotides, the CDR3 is TGTGCCATCAAAAAGGGAGGTGCAACTAATGAAAAACTGTTTTTT. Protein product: CAIKKGGATNEKLFF.

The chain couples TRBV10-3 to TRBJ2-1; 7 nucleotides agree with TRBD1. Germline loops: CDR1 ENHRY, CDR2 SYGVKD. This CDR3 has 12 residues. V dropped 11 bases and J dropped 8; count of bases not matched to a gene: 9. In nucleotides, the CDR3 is TGTGCCGCACAGGGGTACGACGATGAGCAGTTCTTC. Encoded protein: CAAQGYDDEQFF.

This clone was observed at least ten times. The CDR3 reads CAISELGGVGNQPQHF. CDR3 nucleotides: TGTGCCATCAGTGAGCTGGGGGGAGTCGGCAATCAGCCCCAGCATTTT. J is TRBJ1-5 and V is TRBV10-3; tentative D call: TRBD1 (5 bases). The CDR3 is 16 amino acids. CDR1 is ENHRY and CDR2 is SYGVKD in the germline V gene. Deletions cut 2 bases from V and 2 bases from J, with 13 bases between.

The CDR3 sequence: CASSFESYNEQFF. In DNA form, the CDR3 reads TGCGCCAGCAGCTTTGAGAGTTACAATGAGCAGTTCTTC. The chain uses TRBV5-1 and TRBJ2-1; D gene ambiguous. V dropped 2 bases and J dropped 4 bases, with 7 bases sitting between them. Per the germline V gene, CDR1 is SGHRS and CDR2 is YFSETQ. The length of the CDR3 is 13 residues.

The CDR3 nucleotides read TGTGCCAGCAGCCGAGTGGGGGGGGAAGGTGGCTACACCTTC. Protein sequence: CASSRVGGEGGYTF. V gene TRBV3-1 (or the pseudogene TRBV3-2) combines with J gene TRBJ1-2, with D possibly being TRBD1 (5 bases). The V gene lost 4 bases and the J gene lost 7 bases, with 16 bases spanning the gap. CDR3 length: 14 amino acids. Germline V gene sequence: CDR1 LGHDT, CDR2 YNNKEL (reference sequence).

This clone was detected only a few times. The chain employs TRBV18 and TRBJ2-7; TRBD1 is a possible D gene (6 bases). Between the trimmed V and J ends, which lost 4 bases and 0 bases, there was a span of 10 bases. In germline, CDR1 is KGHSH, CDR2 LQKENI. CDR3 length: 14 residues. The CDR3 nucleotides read TGTGCCAGCTCACTCAGGACAGACTCCTACGAGCAGTACTTC. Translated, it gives CASSLRTDSYEQYF.

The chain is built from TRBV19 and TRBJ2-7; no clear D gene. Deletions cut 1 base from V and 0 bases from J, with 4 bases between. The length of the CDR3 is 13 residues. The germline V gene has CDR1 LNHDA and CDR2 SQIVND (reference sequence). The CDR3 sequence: CASSIANSYEQYF. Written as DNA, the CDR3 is TGTGCCAGTAGTATAGCCAACTCCTACGAGCAGTACTTC.

The CDR3, as DNA: TGTGCCAGCAGCTTCTTTCTAGCGGTTTCAGACGAGCAGTACTTC. This sequence encodes CASSFFLAVSDEQYF. The rearrangement joins TRBV5-5 to TRBJ2-7; 7 bases match TRBD2. This CDR3 comprises 15 residues. CDR1 and CDR2 (germline): SGHKS, YYEKEE (reference sequence). Trimming took 2 bases from V and 5 from J; bases not matched to a gene: 10.

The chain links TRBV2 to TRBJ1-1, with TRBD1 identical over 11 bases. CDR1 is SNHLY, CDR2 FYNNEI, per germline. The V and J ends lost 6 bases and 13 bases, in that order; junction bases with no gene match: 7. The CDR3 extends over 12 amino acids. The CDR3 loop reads CASSRTGGPVFF. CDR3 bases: TGTGCCAGCAGCCGGACAGGGGGCCCAGTTTTCTTT.

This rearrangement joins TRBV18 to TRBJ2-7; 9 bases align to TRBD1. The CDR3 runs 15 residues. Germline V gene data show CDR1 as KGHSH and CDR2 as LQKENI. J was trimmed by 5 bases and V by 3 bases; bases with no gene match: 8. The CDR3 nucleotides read TGTGCCAGCTCACCCAAGGGGACAGGGTGGGACGAGCAGTACTTC. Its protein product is CASSPKGTGWDEQYF.

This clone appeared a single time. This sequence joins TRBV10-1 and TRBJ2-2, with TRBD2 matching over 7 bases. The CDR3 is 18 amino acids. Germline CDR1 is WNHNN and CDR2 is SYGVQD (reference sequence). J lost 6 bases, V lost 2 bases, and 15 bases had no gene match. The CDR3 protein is CASSEAGLYSTGAGELFF. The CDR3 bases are TGCGCCAGCAGTGAGGCGGGACTATACTCCACCGGGGCCGGGGAGCTGTTTTTT.

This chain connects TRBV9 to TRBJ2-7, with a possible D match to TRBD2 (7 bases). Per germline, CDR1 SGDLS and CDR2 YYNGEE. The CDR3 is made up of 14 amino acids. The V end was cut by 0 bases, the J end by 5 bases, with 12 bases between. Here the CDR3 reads CASSVGPGGHEQYF. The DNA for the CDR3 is TGTGCCAGCAGCGTAGGGCCCGGGGGGCACGAGCAGTACTTC. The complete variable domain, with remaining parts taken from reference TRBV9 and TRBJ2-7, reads DSGVTQTPKHLITATGQRVTLRCSPRSGDLSVYWYQQSLDQGLQFLIQYYNGEERAKGNILERFSAQQFPDLHSELNLSSLELGDSALYFCASSVGPGGHEQYFGPGTRLTVT.

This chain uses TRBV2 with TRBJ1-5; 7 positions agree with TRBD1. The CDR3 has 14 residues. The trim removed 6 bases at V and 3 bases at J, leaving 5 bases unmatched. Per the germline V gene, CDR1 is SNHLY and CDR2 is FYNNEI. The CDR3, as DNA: TGTGCCAGCAGCGGGGGACAGTCCAATCAGCCCCAGCATTTT. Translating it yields CASSGGQSNQPQHF.

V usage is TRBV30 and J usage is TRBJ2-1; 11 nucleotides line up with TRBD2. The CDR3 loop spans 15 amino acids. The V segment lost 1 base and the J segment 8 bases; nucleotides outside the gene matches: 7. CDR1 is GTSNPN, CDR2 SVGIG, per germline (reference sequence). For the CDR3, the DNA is TGTGCCTGGAGTGGCGGACTAGCGGGTTGGGATGAGCAGTTCTTC. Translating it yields CAWSGGLAGWDEQFF.

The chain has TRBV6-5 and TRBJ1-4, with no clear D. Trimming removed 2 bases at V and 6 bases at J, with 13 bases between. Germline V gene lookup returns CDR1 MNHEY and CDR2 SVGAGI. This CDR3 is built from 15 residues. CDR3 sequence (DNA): TGTGCCAGCAGTTACCTCTACTTAGCCGATGAAAAACTGTTTTTT. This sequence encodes CASSYLYLADEKLFF.

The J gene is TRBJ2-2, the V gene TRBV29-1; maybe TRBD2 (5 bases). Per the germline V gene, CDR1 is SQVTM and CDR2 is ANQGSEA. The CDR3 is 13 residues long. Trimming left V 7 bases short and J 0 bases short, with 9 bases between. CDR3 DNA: TGCAGCGGAAGGGAGCCGAACACCGGGGAGCTGTTTTTT. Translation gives CSGREPNTGELFF.

The CDR3 protein is CASSRQGGNQPQHF. In DNA form, the CDR3 reads TGTGCCAGCAGCCGACAGGGGGGCAATCAGCCCCAGCATTTT. The chain is built from TRBV7-8 and TRBJ1-5, with TRBD1 identical over 9 bases. The germline gives CDR1 SGHVS, CDR2 FQNEAQ. CDR3 size: 14 residues. Trimming took 5 bases from V and 2 from J; bases not matched to a gene: 1.

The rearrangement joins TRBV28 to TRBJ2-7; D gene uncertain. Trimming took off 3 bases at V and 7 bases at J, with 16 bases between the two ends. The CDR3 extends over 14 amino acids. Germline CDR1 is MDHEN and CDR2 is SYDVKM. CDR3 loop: CASSLTAGSGEQYF. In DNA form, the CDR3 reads TGTGCCAGCAGTTTGACGGCCGGTTCGGGTGAGCAGTACTTC. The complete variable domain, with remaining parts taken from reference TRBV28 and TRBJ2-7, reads DVKVTQSSRYLVKRTGEKVFLECVQDMDHENMFWYRQDPGLGLRLIYFSYDVKMKEKGDIPEGYSVSREKKERFSLILESASTNQTSMYLCASSLTAGSGEQYFGPGTRLTVT.